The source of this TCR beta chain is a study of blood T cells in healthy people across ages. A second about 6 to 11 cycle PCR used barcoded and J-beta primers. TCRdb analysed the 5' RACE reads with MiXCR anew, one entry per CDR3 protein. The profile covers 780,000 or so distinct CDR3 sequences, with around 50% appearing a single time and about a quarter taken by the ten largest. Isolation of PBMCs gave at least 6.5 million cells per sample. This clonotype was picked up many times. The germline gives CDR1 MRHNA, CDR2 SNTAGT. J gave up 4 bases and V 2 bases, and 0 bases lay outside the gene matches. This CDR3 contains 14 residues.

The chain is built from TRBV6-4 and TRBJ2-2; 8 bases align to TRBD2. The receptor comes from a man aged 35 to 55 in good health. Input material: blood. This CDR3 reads CASSDGTSTGELFF. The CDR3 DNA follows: TGTGCCAGCAGTGACGGGACTAGCACCGGGGAGCTGTTTTTT.